This TCR beta chain comes out of a study of TIL therapy for anti-PD-1-resistant metastatic lung cancer. Overall study context: Patients had a median age of approximately 50 years (range about 35-80). Tumors carried a median 1.5 non-synonymous mutations per megabase.

The CDR3 sequence is 13 residues long. Germline values: CDR1 MDHEN, CDR2 SYDVKM. V was clipped by 1 base and J by 11 bases, with 12 bases between them. This clone has just a few counts. This was the immunoSEQ v3 assay. Assay: immunoSEQ multiplex PCR; the TCRdb copy retains only in-frame clones and omits some. The sample yields around 100,000 clones, around 71% seen once. Noted time point: pre-treatment sample, taken before nivolumab and TIL therapy. Pleural nodules or supraclavicular lymph nodes made up most of the excised metastases sampled. The TCR sequence derives from a person aged 25-85 years with non-small cell lung cancer. The rearrangement links TRBV28 to TRBJ1-5; D is undetermined. The source material was tumor tissue, sampled at baseline. The CDR3 DNA sequence: TGTGCCAGCAGTTTATTGTGGGAAGTCACCCAGCATTTT. Translation: CASSLLWEVTQHF.